Each of the 14 T cell receptor beta chains below was sequenced from the same sample in a study of CDR3 diversity in severe acne. TCRdb passed the PCR reads through MiXCR, listing each CDR3 protein once. The table lists more than 80,000 distinct CDR3 sequences, approximately 54% of them singletons. Source material: blood. The receptors originated from a male donor with severe acne vulgaris.

V and J are TRBV7-9 and TRBJ2-3; 8 nucleotides match TRBD2. The germline V gene encodes CDR1 SEHNR and CDR2 FQNEAQ (reference sequence). Trimming at V came to 1 base and at J to 5 bases, leaving 11 bases not matched to a gene. CDR3 length equals 17 residues. The DNA of the CDR3 is TGTGCCAGCAGCTTAGAGGGTGGCACCGGGGGGGTAGATACGCAGTATTTT. It is translated as CASSLEGGTGGVDTQYF.

This clonotype came up many times. The genes are TRBV3-1 and TRBJ2-7; the match to TRBD1 covers 10 bases. J was trimmed by 7 bases and V by 0 bases; bases with no gene match: 9. CDR1 is LGHDT, CDR2 YNNKEL, per germline (reference sequence). This CDR3 is built from 16 residues. CDR3 sequence reads: CASSQDVSGQGWEQYF. CDR3 nucleotide sequence: TGTGCCAGCAGCCAAGACGTTTCGGGACAGGGGTGGGAGCAGTACTTC.

The chain carries TRBV28 and TRBJ2-5; TRBD1 agrees at 7 bases. This CDR3 is built from 13 residues. In germline, CDR1 is MDHEN, CDR2 SYDVKM. Trimming removed 6 bases from V and 2 bases from J; junction bases left unmatched: 3. The CDR3 reads CASRPGQQETQYF. The CDR3, as DNA: TGTGCCAGCAGGCCGGGACAGCAAGAGACCCAGTACTTC.

This clonotype is deemed medium-sized. This CDR3 reads CSARDPGTSGSGEQYF. CDR3 bases: TGCAGTGCTAGAGATCCCGGGACTAGCGGGAGTGGGGAGCAGTACTTC. The genes are TRBV20-1 and TRBJ2-7; 14 bases line up with TRBD2. V lost 0 bases and J lost 7; bases outside the gene matches: 8. The CDR3 is made up of 16 amino acids. CDR1 is DFQATT and CDR2 is SNEGSKA in the germline V gene (reference sequence).

The V gene is TRBV25-1, the J gene TRBJ1-1; no clear D. V gave up 6 bases and J gave up 5 bases, with 16 bases separating them. The CDR3 spans 14 residues. Germline loops: CDR1 MGHDK, CDR2 SYGVNS. The CDR3 nucleotides read TGTGCCAGCAGCCATATCTTTTCGAGGACTGAAGCTTTCTTT. Encoded protein: CASSHIFSRTEAFF.

The sample holds many counts of this clonotype. The CDR3 DNA reads as TGCAGTGCTAGACTCCGGGACAGGGGATACGAGCAGTACTTC. It specifies CSARLRDRGYEQYF. The chain carries TRBV20-1 and TRBJ2-7, with 10 bases matching TRBD1. V dropped 2 bases and J dropped 4; count of bases not matched to a gene: 5. The CDR3 has 14 amino acids. CDR1 is DFQATT, CDR2 SNEGSKA, per germline (reference sequence).

The chain uses TRBV3-1 and TRBJ1-2; possibly TRBD1 for D (5 bases). The CDR3 totals 14 residues. V shed 0 bases and J shed 6 bases, with 11 bases lying between them. The germline V gene encodes CDR1 LGHDT and CDR2 YNNKEL (reference sequence). The DNA of the CDR3 is TGTGCCAGCAGCCAAGAAGGGGCAGGGAATGGCTACACCTTC. Protein sequence: CASSQEGAGNGYTF.

Details on this clonotype: Because the CDR3's place on the DNA is in doubt, the DNA is left out and the CDR3 is given as listed by TCRdb. This chain links TRBV7-8 with TRBJ2-5; the D call TRBD2 from the table was never checked on the DNA. Germline assignment: CDR1 SGHVS and CDR2 FQNEAQ. The CDR3 has 24 residues if both end residues are counted. CDR3 sequence: CASSLGGSLRYFGPGTRPRETQYF.

In this sample, this clonotype turned up a few times. The chain combines TRBV29-1 with TRBJ2-2; D gene ambiguous. Trimming took 5 bases from V and 5 from J, leaving 12 bases between them. CDR1 is SQVTM and CDR2 is ANQGSEA in the germline V gene. This CDR3 comprises 13 residues. Here the CDR3 DNA reads TGCAGCGTTTCTGGACCGCGGACCGGGGAGCTGTTTTTT. Translated, it gives CSVSGPRTGELFF.

This clonotype was detected a few times. Compared with germline, one end of the junction differs, possibly owing to a read error. This chain uses TRBV7-7 with TRBJ2-2, with no clear D. This CDR3 contains 14 residues. CDR1 and CDR2 (germline): SSHAT, FNYEAQ (reference sequence). CDR3 sequence (DNA): TGTGCTAGCAGCCCCCGCATTGGACCCGGGGAGCTGTTTTTT. Its protein product is CASSPRIGPGELFF.

A note on this clonotype: This sequence may be a read error, since a much larger clone differs from it by one base. The chain combines TRBV2 with TRBJ1-6; maybe TRBD1 (5 bases). Germline-derived CDR1 and CDR2 are SNHLY and FYNNEI. The length of the CDR3 is 16 residues. CDR3 sequence: CASSDLHGGANSPLRF. The CDR3 DNA is TGTGCCAGCAGTGACCTCCACGGAGGGGCTAATTCACCCCTCCGCTTT.

Details on this clonotype: The conserved final phenylalanine or tryptophan is absent from the CDR3, which likely points to a read error. The V gene is TRBV7-9, the J gene TRBJ2-7; 7 bases are a match to TRBD1. The CDR3 is 15 amino acids. Germline CDR1 and CDR2: SEHNR and FQNEAQ (reference sequence). The CDR3, as DNA: TGTGCCAGCAGCTTAGGTCCGGGACAGTCCTGCGAGCAGTACTGC. It codes for CASSLGPGQSCEQYC.

This clonotype was counted only a few times. The chain has TRBV5-8 and TRBJ1-1, with unresolved D. Trimming took off 5 bases at V and 3 bases at J, with 11 bases between the two ends. The germline gives CDR1 SGHTS, CDR2 YDEGEE. The CDR3 loop spans 13 amino acids. CDR3: CASSLEEDTEAFF. The CDR3 DNA follows: TGTGCCAGCAGTTTAGAGGAGGACACTGAAGCTTTCTTT. The whole variable domain, filled in from reference TRBV5-8 and TRBJ1-1, reads EAGVTQSPTHLIKTRGQQATLRCSPISGHTSVYWYQQALGLGLQFLLWYDEGEERNRGNFPPRFSGRQFPNYSSELNVNALELEDSALYLCASSLEEDTEAFFGQGTRLTVV.

The rearrangement joins TRBV28 to TRBJ2-3, with no clear D. The V end lost 6 bases, the J end lost 6 bases, and 10 bases lay between the germline ends. Germline V gene sequence: CDR1 MDHEN, CDR2 SYDVKM. CDR3 size: 12 residues. The CDR3 nucleotides are TGTGCCAGCAGACCCCGGATCGATACGCAGTATTTT. Translated: CASRPRIDTQYF.